One and the same sample provided the 4 T cell receptor beta chains below, sequenced in a study of T-cell reconstitution after alpha-beta-depleted transplantation in children. Unique molecular identifiers were incorporated during preparation of the TCRbeta library. TCRdb independently ran MiXCR on the PCR reads; one entry per CDR3 protein. The profile shows about 610,000 distinct CDR3 sequences, roughly a tenth of them singletons. The starting material was PBMCs from the stem cell graft donor, obtained from the stem cell graft. The receptor set was obtained from a human donor who donated a stem cell graft to a child with acute myeloid leukemia.

Only a few counts were recorded for this clonotype. The rearrangement uses TRBV2 and TRBJ2-7, with 10 nucleotides matching TRBD1. The trim removed 5 bases at V and 4 bases at J, leaving 11 bases unmatched. The CDR3 length is 16 residues. In germline, CDR1 is SNHLY, CDR2 FYNNEI. The CDR3: CASSPKMGQGIYEQYF. The CDR3 region has the DNA TGTGCCAGCAGTCCTAAGATGGGACAGGGGATTTACGAGCAGTACTTC.

This clonotype showed up many times. The chain joins TRBV29-1 to TRBJ2-7; 7 bases are shared with TRBD2. The CDR3 spans 13 residues. With 6 bases clipped from V and 7 bases from J, the junction kept 12 bases outside the gene matches. From germline, CDR1 is SQVTM and CDR2 ANQGSEA. The CDR3 loop reads CSVGLGGVVEQYF. The CDR3 DNA is TGCAGCGTGGGCTTGGGGGGGGTTGTTGAGCAGTACTTC.

This clonotype was recorded many times. CDR3 sequence: CSVFRGHEQYF. DNA for the CDR3: TGCAGCGTTTTCAGGGGGCACGAGCAGTACTTC. The genes are TRBV29-1 and TRBJ2-7; TRBD1 matches at 8 bases. Losses at the gene ends were 5 bases for V and 5 bases for J; bases not matched to a gene: 2. The germline CDR1 and CDR2 sequences are SQVTM and ANQGSEA. The CDR3 is made up of 11 amino acids.

This clonotype showed up many times. The chain has TRBV12-3 or TRBV12-4 and TRBJ2-6, with 7 bases fitting TRBD1. The CDR3 is 15 residues long. V shed 6 bases, J shed 2 bases, and the junction held 4 bases outside the gene matches. The CDR3 coding sequence is TGTGCCAGCAGGGACCAGGGGGCTGGGGCCAACGTCCTGACTTTC. Translation: CASRDQGAGANVLTF.